This is a list of T cell receptor beta chains from one sample in a study of T cell responses to AZD1222 COVID-19 vaccine. The table came from immunoSEQ multiplex PCR; TCRdb's copy has only in-frame clones and leaves some out. Here the sample spans roughly 120,000 clones, around 85% being singletons. This material consisted of peripheral blood, taken on day 0 of AZD1222 vaccination. These receptors were collected from an adult in good health. Both conserved end residues are part of each CDR3. The D gene is left open where the match is weak. Expanded clones get a size class; other rows say once, few or many, or leave the size out.

- TRBJ2-3 - TRBV28 CASTCRRGASTDTQYF TGTGCCAGCACCTGCAGGCGGGGCGCTAGCACAGATACGCAGTATTTT
- TRBJ1-1 - TRBV30 CAWSRPNTEAFF TGTGCCTGGAGCCGGCCGAACACTGAAGCTTTCTTT
- TRBJ1-4 - TRBV6-1 CASSERQAHEKLFF TGTGCCAGCAGTGAGAGGCAGGCCCATGAAAAACTGTTTTTT
TRBD2 TRBJ2-7 - TRBV27 CASSHSGGLVYEQYF TGTGCCAGCAGCCACAGCGGGGGGTTAGTGTACGAGCAGTACTTC
- TRBJ1-2 once TRBV6-5 CASSDSGTTDWGYTF TGTGCCAGCAGTGACTCCGGGACGACGGACTGGGGCTACACCTTC
- TRBJ2-7 - TRBV28 CASSRYMGYEQYF TGTGCCAGCAGTCGTTATATGGGCTACGAGCAGTACTTC
- TRBJ1-4 - TRBV30 CAWAPGPNNEKLFF TGTGCCTGGGCACCGGGACCGAATAATGAAAAACTGTTTTTT
- TRBJ2-7 - TRBV7-8 CASSSAGAGTAYEQYF TGTGCCAGCAGCTCAGCCGGGGCAGGTACAGCCTACGAGCAGTACTTC
- TRBJ1-5 - TRBV20-1 CSASSLTGAGLYSNQPQHF TGCAGTGCTAGTTCCCTAACCGGGGCAGGGCTTTATAGCAATCAGCCCCAGCATTTT
- TRBJ1-4 - TRBV15 CATSRGLGVRELFF TGTGCCACCAGCAGAGGCCTCGGGGTTAGAGAACTGTTTTTT
- TRBJ1-4 - TRBV7-9 CASSWGRTNEKLFF TGTGCCAGCAGCTGGGGCAGAACTAATGAAAAACTGTTTTTT
- TRBJ2-7 - TRBV3-1/TRBV3-2 CASTPDIRLYEQYF TGTGCCAGCACCCCGGACATCAGGCTCTACGAGCAGTACTTC
TRBD1 TRBJ2-1 - TRBV5-1 CASSTQGALKDEQFF TGCGCCAGCAGCACACAGGGGGCCCTTAAGGATGAGCAGTTCTTC
- TRBJ2-7 - TRBV11-3 CASSGSSYEQYF TGTGCCAGCAGCGGAAGCTCCTACGAGCAGTACTTC
- TRBJ1-4 - TRBV5-5 CASSLIATNEKLFF TGTGCCAGCAGTCTCATAGCAACTAATGAAAAACTGTTTTTT
- TRBJ1-6 once TRBV2 CASRETTYNSPLHF TGTGCCAGCAGAGAGACCACATATAATTCACCCCTCCACTTT
- TRBJ1-2 - TRBV5-1 CASTDMSSPGGYTF TGCGCCAGCACCGATATGAGCAGCCCCGGCGGCTACACCTTC
TRBD1 TRBJ1-3 once TRBV18 CASSQKTGVSGNTIYF TGTGCCAGCTCACAGAAGACAGGGGTCTCTGGAAACACCATATATTTT
- TRBJ2-7 - TRBV4-3 CASSQDLTYEQYF TGCGCCAGCAGCCAAGATTTGACCTACGAGCAGTACTTC
TRBD2 TRBJ2-5 - TRBV3-1/TRBV3-2 CASSYRTSTETQYF TGTGCCAGCAGCTACCGGACTAGTACAGAGACCCAGTACTTC
- TRBJ1-1 once TRBV9 CASSPMGRRNTEAFF TGTGCCAGCAGCCCAATGGGGCGGCGGAACACTGAAGCTTTCTTT
- TRBJ1-1 - TRBV19 CASTPRERWSDTEAFF TGTGCCAGTACCCCGAGGGAGCGGTGGTCGGACACTGAAGCTTTCTTT
TRBD2 TRBJ2-1 - TRBV3-1/TRBV3-2 CASSQAGGTSVNEQFF TGTGCCAGCAGCCAAGCCGGGGGGACTAGCGTCAATGAGCAGTTCTTC
TRBD1 TRBJ2-1 - TRBV5-1 CASSLAGQGAGEQFF TGCGCCAGCAGCTTGGCCGGGCAGGGGGCCGGTGAGCAGTTCTTC
- TRBJ2-7 - TRBV9 CASSASTGYEQYF TGTGCCAGCAGCGCCTCGACTGGCTACGAGCAGTACTTC
TRBD1 TRBJ2-1 - TRBV12-3/TRBV12-4 CASSSTGDDEQFF TGTGCCAGCAGTTCGACAGGGGATGATGAGCAGTTCTTC
- TRBJ1-2 - TRBV28 CASRPSRGYTF TGTGCCAGCAGGCCCTCTAGAGGCTACACCTTC
- TRBJ1-3 - TRBV6-1 CASSELPQDPGNTIYF TGTGCCAGCAGTGAGTTGCCCCAAGATCCTGGAAACACCATATATTTT
- TRBJ1-6 - TRBV19 CASSMGPESTLHF TGTGCCAGTAGTATGGGGCCCGAGTCCACCCTCCACTTT
- TRBJ1-1 - TRBV6-2/TRBV6-3 CASSQNQPWVGNTEAFF TGTGCCAGCAGCCAGAATCAACCCTGGGTGGGGAACACTGAAGCTTTCTTT
- TRBJ1-5 - TRBV20-1 CSASRSNQPQHF TGCAGTGCTAGTCGCAGCAATCAGCCCCAGCATTTT
- TRBJ2-1 - TRBV2 CASSMNNEQFF TGTGCCAGCAGTATGAACAATGAGCAGTTCTTC